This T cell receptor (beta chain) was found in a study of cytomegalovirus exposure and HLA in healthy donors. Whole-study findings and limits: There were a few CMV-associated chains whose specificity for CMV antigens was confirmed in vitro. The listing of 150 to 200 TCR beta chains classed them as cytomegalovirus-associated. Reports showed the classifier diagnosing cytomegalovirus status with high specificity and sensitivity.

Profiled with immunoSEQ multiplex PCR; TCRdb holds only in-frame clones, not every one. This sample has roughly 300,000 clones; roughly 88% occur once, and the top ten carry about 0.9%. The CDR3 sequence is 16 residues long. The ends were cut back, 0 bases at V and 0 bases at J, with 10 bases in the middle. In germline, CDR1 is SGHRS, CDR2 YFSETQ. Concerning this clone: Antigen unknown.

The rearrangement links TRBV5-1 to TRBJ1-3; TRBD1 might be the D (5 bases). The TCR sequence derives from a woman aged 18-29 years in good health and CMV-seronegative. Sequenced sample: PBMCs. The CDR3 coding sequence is TGCGCCAGCAGCTTGGGCGGTCAGGGCTCTGGAAACACCATATATTTT. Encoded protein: CASSLGGQGSGNTIYF.